Presented here are 25 T cell receptor beta chains from one specimen sequenced in a study of beta chain features in type 1 diabetes. Isolated RNA was reverse transcribed in full, so expressed TCRB transcripts were sequenced. The protocol was immunoSEQ multiplex PCR, while the TCRdb copy is restricted to in-frame clones and leaves out a portion. The sample has about 900,000 clones, roughly 17% seen once. The sequenced sample was naive CD4+ T cells from blood. The source of these receptors is a woman aged 18-29 years in good health.

This clone was observed a few times. The gene calls are TRBV18 and TRBJ2-7, with a possible D match to TRBD2 (6 bases). Trimming pared 6 bases from V and 3 bases from J, leaving 21 bases between. This CDR3 contains 16 residues. Germline-derived CDR1 and CDR2 are KGHSH and LQKENI. The CDR3 nucleotides are TGTGCCAGCTCTCTAGCGCCTACAATCTCTGGCTACGAGCAGTACTTC. It is translated as CASSLAPTISGYEQYF.

This sequence joins TRBV2 and TRBJ2-6; 12 bases are shared with TRBD1. This CDR3 has 16 residues. V shed 10 bases and J 2 bases; nucleotides not matched to a gene: 6. Germline V gene sequence: CDR1 SNHLY, CDR2 FYNNEI. In DNA, the CDR3 is TGTGCCACATCGGGACAGGGGGCCGCTGGGGCCAACGTCCTGACTTTC. Translated: CATSGQGAAGANVLTF.

This clone showed up just a few times. The chain combines TRBV7-8 with TRBJ2-3, with no clear D. CDR1 and CDR2 from the germline V gene are SGHVS and FQNEAQ. The CDR3 loop spans 15 amino acids. Trimming removed 5 bases from V and 3 bases from J, with 15 bases in between. CDR3 sequence reads: CASSDLFRVTDTQYF. Here the CDR3 DNA reads TGTGCCAGCAGCGACCTCTTTCGGGTTACAGATACGCAGTATTTT.

The chain couples TRBV2 to TRBJ2-4; D call uncertain. Germline V lookup: CDR1 SNHLY, CDR2 FYNNEI. The CDR3 spans 15 residues. Deletions cut 6 bases from V and 3 bases from J, with 15 bases between. The DNA for the CDR3 is TGTGCCAGCAGGGCGGTCGGGCACATCAAAAACATTCAGTACTTC. As protein: CASRAVGHIKNIQYF. Together with reference TRBV2 and TRBJ2-4, the CDR3 gives the full variable domain: EPEVTQTPSHQVTQMGQEVILRCVPISNHLYFYWYRQILGQKVEFLVSFYNNEISEKSEIFDDQFSVERPDGSNFTLKIRSTKLEDSAMYFCASRAVGHIKNIQYFGAGTRLSVL.

Concerning this clone: Germline is not matched at one junction end, which may reflect a read error. V usage is TRBV27 and J usage is TRBJ1-6, with 9 bases aligning to TRBD1. CDR3 size: 15 residues. Germline assignment: CDR1 MNHEY and CDR2 SMNVEV (reference sequence). DNA of the CDR3: TGTGCCAGCAGCCGCCAGGGGACAGGGCCTTCATCCCTCCACTTT. This sequence encodes CASSRQGTGPSSLHF.

The J gene is TRBJ2-2, the V gene TRBV4-3; TRBD2 agrees at 9 bases. This CDR3 comprises 19 residues. Germline assignment: CDR1 LGHNA and CDR2 YSLEER. Trimming at V came to 1 base and at J to 1 base, leaving 10 bases not matched to a gene. DNA of the CDR3: TGCGCCAGCAGCCAAGGTTTTTTAGCGGGAGTGCGGAACACCGGGGAGCTGTTTTTT. It translates to CASSQGFLAGVRNTGELFF.

J is TRBJ2-7 and V is TRBV6-5; 9 bases match TRBD1. Germline assignment: CDR1 MNHEY and CDR2 SVGAGI. This CDR3 has 15 residues. V was pared by 5 bases and J by 1 base, with 6 bases of the junction left unmatched. The CDR3 protein is CASSTPGQGSYEQYF. CDR3 DNA: TGTGCCAGCAGTACTCCGGGACAGGGATCCTACGAGCAGTACTTC.

This clone appeared a few times. The V gene is TRBV5-1, the J gene TRBJ2-1; D might be TRBD1 (6 bases). The CDR3 covers 14 residues. Germline CDR1 reads SGHRS; CDR2 reads YFSETQ. The ends were cut back, 6 bases at V and 7 bases at J, with 17 bases in the middle. The CDR3 nucleotides are TGCGCCAGCACCCCAGGGGCTGGGAATAATGAGCAGTTCTTC. This encodes CASTPGAGNNEQFF.

This clone was seen more than once but under ten times. The chain has TRBV27 and TRBJ2-1; D gene ambiguous. V dropped 8 bases and J dropped 10 bases, with 15 bases sitting between them. This CDR3 spans 12 amino acids. Germline V gene sequence: CDR1 MNHEY, CDR2 SMNVEV (reference sequence). This CDR3 reads CASGASGIEQFF. The CDR3 nucleotides are TGTGCCAGCGGCGCGTCAGGCATAGAGCAGTTCTTC.

CDR3 sequence: CASSGSSAGGTDTQYF. The CDR3 DNA sequence: TGTGCCAGCAGTGGTTCCTCAGCGGGCGGCACAGATACGCAGTATTTT. The rearrangement uses TRBV25-1 and TRBJ2-3, with TRBD2 as a possible D gene (6 bases). The V end lost 4 bases, the J end lost 1 base, and 15 bases lay between the germline ends. The V gene's germline CDR1 is MGHDK and CDR2 SYGVNS. The CDR3 runs 16 residues.

This chain joins TRBV10-3 and TRBJ2-7; 11 nucleotides agree with TRBD2. The CDR3 runs 16 residues. In germline, CDR1 is ENHRY, CDR2 SYGVKD. With V trimmed by 0 bases and J by 2 bases, 3 bases remained unmatched. The CDR3 sequence is CAISESGLADTYEQYF. The CDR3 DNA reads TGTGCCATCAGTGAGTCGGGACTAGCGGACACCTACGAGCAGTACTTC.

This chain connects TRBV7-2 to TRBJ2-6; D might be TRBD2 (5 bases). The CDR3 contains 13 residues. V gave up 11 bases and J gave up 0 bases, with 8 bases separating them. Germline V gene sequence: CDR1 SGHTA, CDR2 FQGNSA. Here the CDR3 reads CASGLSGANVLTF. The CDR3 DNA reads as TGTGCCTCAGGACTCTCTGGGGCCAACGTCCTGACTTTC.

A note on this clone: The sample has other DNA sequences that encode this CDR3 too. V usage is TRBV28 and J usage is TRBJ2-3, with 7 nucleotides matching TRBD2. The CDR3 is 13 amino acids. From germline, CDR1 is MDHEN and CDR2 SYDVKM. V was clipped by 4 bases and J by 6 bases; unmatched bases: 4. In DNA, the CDR3 is TGTGCCAGCAGTTCGGGGGGAGTCGATACGCAGTATTTT. Residues: CASSSGGVDTQYF.

The chain joins TRBV9 to TRBJ1-3; D is perhaps TRBD1 (5 bases). The V end was cut by 0 bases, the J end by 0 bases, with 10 bases between. Germline V gene data show CDR1 as SGDLS and CDR2 as YYNGEE. The CDR3 runs 16 residues. CDR3 nucleotide sequence: TGTGCCAGCAGCGTAGGAAATAGGGGCTCTGGAAACACCATATATTTT. Its translation is CASSVGNRGSGNTIYF.

J is TRBJ1-2 and V is TRBV10-2; D is unresolved. Deletions cut 0 bases from V and 4 bases from J, with 15 bases between. This CDR3 is 16 amino acids long. Germline CDR1 and CDR2: WSHSY and SAAADI. The CDR3 nucleotides are TGCGCCAGCAGTGAGTCTATTAGGGAATTAACCTATGGCTACACCTTC. This sequence encodes CASSESIRELTYGYTF.

This chain uses TRBV5-1 with TRBJ2-7; 8 nucleotides agree with TRBD2. The CDR3 consists of 16 residues. Germline V gene data show CDR1 as SGHRS and CDR2 as YFSETQ. Trimming removed 4 bases from V and 0 bases from J; junction bases left unmatched: 9. In DNA, the CDR3 is TGCGCCAGCAGCCCAGGAAGGACTAGCCTCTCCTACGAGCAGTACTTC. Amino acids: CASSPGRTSLSYEQYF.

This clone turned up a few times. The rearrangement links TRBV2 to TRBJ2-5; 7 nucleotides match TRBD2. CDR1 SNHLY and CDR2 FYNNEI come from the germline V gene. V dropped 1 base and J dropped 1; count of bases not matched to a gene: 15. This CDR3 has 19 residues. The CDR3 bases are TGTGCCAGCAGTGAAGGGGCTAGCGGTATCCTCTCGTTCCAAGAGACCCAGTACTTC. It yields the protein CASSEGASGILSFQETQYF.

V usage is TRBV7-9 and J usage is TRBJ2-3; D unresolved. The CDR3 length is 16 residues. The germline CDR1 and CDR2 sequences are SEHNR and FQNEAQ (reference sequence). V lost 1 base and J 0 bases, leaving 11 bases between the germline ends. The DNA for the CDR3 is TGTGCCAGCAGCTTAGTATTAATGGCCAGCACAGATACGCAGTATTTT. This encodes CASSLVLMASTDTQYF.

This clone was detected a few times. The CDR3 spells CASSLARVFFF. In DNA, the CDR3 is TGTGCCAGCAGCTTAGCGCGAGTTTTTTTCTTT. This chain links TRBV7-2 with TRBJ1-1; D uncertain. Trimming shortened V by 0 bases and J by 13 bases, and 9 bases separated the two germline ends. This CDR3 is 11 amino acids long. In germline, CDR1 is SGHTA, CDR2 FQGNSA.

V gene TRBV19 combines with J gene TRBJ1-1; D remains unclear. V lost 5 bases, J lost 2 bases, and 12 bases lay in between. Germline V gene sequence: CDR1 LNHDA, CDR2 SQIVND (reference sequence). The CDR3 runs to 14 residues. The DNA of the CDR3 is TGTGCCAGTAGTCCGCGGCATCTTAACACTGAAGCTTTCTTT. Residues: CASSPRHLNTEAFF.

CDR3 sequence: CASSLRERVGELFF. The CDR3 nucleotides are TGTGCCAGCAGCTTGAGGGAGAGGGTCGGGGAGCTGTTTTTT. V usage is TRBV7-9 and J usage is TRBJ2-2, with D tentatively TRBD2 (5 bases). Germline CDR1 SEHNR, CDR2 FQNEAQ (reference sequence). The CDR3 totals 14 residues. V was shortened by 3 bases and J by 7 bases, with 12 bases between the two germline ends.

The chain is built from TRBV6-6 and TRBJ2-7, with 10 bases lining up with TRBD1. The J segment lost 9 bases and the V segment lost 7 bases, leaving 15 bases of the junction unmatched. The V gene's germline CDR1 is MNHNY and CDR2 SVGAGI (reference sequence). The CDR3 totals 15 residues. This CDR3 is CASTLTGTGAKRQYF. DNA for the CDR3: TGTGCCAGCACCCTGACCGGGACAGGGGCGAAGAGGCAGTACTTC.

This clone was detected only a few times. This chain joins TRBV19 and TRBJ1-5; D remains ambiguous. The CDR3 spans 17 residues. Germline CDR1 LNHDA, CDR2 SQIVND (reference sequence). V lost 2 bases to trimming and J lost 6 bases, with 20 bases between them. The CDR3 nucleotides read TGTGCCAGTAGTATAACGTTCCCGGGCACGAGAGTTCAGCCCCAGCATTTT. Its translation: CASSITFPGTRVQPQHF.

This chain uses TRBV10-3 with TRBJ2-7; D possibly corresponds to TRBD1 (5 bases). Trimming shortened V by 6 bases and J by 5 bases, and 8 bases separated the two germline ends. This CDR3 spans 11 amino acids. CDR1 and CDR2 (germline): ENHRY, SYGVKD. The CDR3 is CAISRQNEQYF. CDR3 DNA sequence: TGTGCCATCAGCCGACAGAACGAGCAGTACTTC.

This clone has just a few counts. The rearrangement links TRBV28 to TRBJ2-2; 15 bases map to TRBD2. Per the germline V gene, CDR1 is MDHEN and CDR2 is SYDVKM. The CDR3 covers 15 residues. Trimming cost V 7 bases and J 9 bases; bases outside gene matches: 6. Here the CDR3 DNA reads TGTGCCAGCACGGGGGGGACTAGCGGGAGGAGGGAGCTGTTTTTT. Encoded protein: CASTGGTSGRRELFF.